The sequence of this T cell receptor beta chain was determined in a study of monozygotic twins with cystic fibrosis. Study-level background: With about 15 PCR cycles, barcoded libraries came from around 2.9 micrograms of fragmented DNA.

Study-wide points: Co-twins had the most similar V usage for 13 of 16 pairs, J for 8. Unrelated CF individuals shared fewer identical clonotypes than monozygotic CF twins. Low clonality (median roughly 0.0099) suggested a mostly naive repertoire.

Remarks on this clone: Its matching antigen is unknown.

Sequenced by immunoSEQ multiplex PCR; TCRdb stores in-frame clones only, minus some. The profile shows some 32,000 clones, roughly 96% of them singletons. The CDR3 spans 15 residues. Trimming pared 6 bases from V and 3 bases from J, leaving 17 bases between. Germline V gene lookup returns CDR1 MNHEY and CDR2 SMNVEV (reference sequence). The chain has TRBV27 and TRBJ1-1; no definite D call. The source material was blood. The source is a girl between 2 and 10 years old with cystic fibrosis. CDR3 protein: CASRPKIMLDTEAFF. The CDR3 DNA is TGTGCCAGCAGACCGAAGATCATGTTGGACACTGAAGCTTTCTTT.